The 15 T cell receptor beta chains in this list originate from one sample, sequenced in a study of blood T cells in healthy people across ages. A second about 7 to 12 cycle PCR used barcoded and J-beta primers. MiXCR, applied by TCRdb to the 5' RACE reads, yields one record per CDR3 protein. The sample lists more than 1,400,000 distinct CDR3 sequences; 42% were seen once. The sample taken for sequencing was blood. These receptors originate from a young woman in good health.

In its sample, this clonotype was seen many times. The CDR3 spells CSAMTGVSYEQYF. For the CDR3, the DNA is TGCAGCGCCATGACAGGGGTGTCCTACGAGCAGTACTTC. The rearrangement links TRBV29-1 to TRBJ2-7; 8 bases are a match to TRBD1. The J segment lost 1 base and the V segment lost 7 bases, leaving 6 bases of the junction unmatched. Per the germline V gene, CDR1 is SQVTM and CDR2 is ANQGSEA. This CDR3 spans 13 amino acids.

This clonotype appeared a few times. The rearrangement joins TRBV12-3 or TRBV12-4 to TRBJ2-3, with TRBD2 identical over 14 bases. The CDR3 contains 18 residues. The V gene end was trimmed by 6 bases and the J gene end by 6 bases; junction bases not matched to a gene: 14. CDR3 loop: CASRDLGLAGATMDTQYF. CDR3 sequence (DNA): TGTGCCAGCAGGGACCTGGGACTAGCGGGAGCCACAATGGATACGCAGTATTTT.

This chain links TRBV6-5 with TRBJ1-6; D may be TRBD1 (5 bases). The CDR3 consists of 14 residues. With 4 bases removed from V and 9 bases from J, the gap between germline ends came to 13 bases. From germline, CDR1 is MNHEY and CDR2 SVGAGI. This CDR3 is CASSSGRDSSPLHF. The CDR3 DNA is TGTGCCAGCAGTTCGGGGCGGGATAGTTCACCCCTCCACTTT.

This clonotype has just one count. The genes are TRBV20-1 and TRBJ1-2, with D possibly being TRBD1 (5 bases). The germline gives CDR1 DFQATT, CDR2 SNEGSKA (reference sequence). Deletions cut 8 bases from V and 4 bases from J, with 14 bases between. This CDR3 contains 12 residues. CDR3 sequence: CSPEGLRYGYTF. The CDR3 nucleotides read TGCAGTCCCGAGGGACTTCGCTATGGCTACACCTTC.

This clonotype showed up just a few times. The chain couples TRBV12-3 or TRBV12-4 to TRBJ2-7, with 8 bases identical to TRBD2. Trimming took 7 bases from V and 4 from J; bases not matched to a gene: 9. CDR3 length: 14 residues. In nucleotides, the CDR3 is TGTGCCAGCACCAAAGCGGGAGTTCCGTACGAGCAGTACTTC. It is translated as CASTKAGVPYEQYF.

This clonotype was detected a few times. The chain uses TRBV6-5 and TRBJ2-7, with D possibly matching TRBD1 (6 bases). The V end was cut by 8 bases, the J end by 0 bases, with 17 bases between. The CDR3 runs to 15 residues. From germline, CDR1 is MNHEY and CDR2 SVGAGI. CDR3 coding DNA: TGTGCCAGCCCAACATCGGACAGAAGCTCCTACGAGCAGTACTTC. Translated: CASPTSDRSSYEQYF.

V is TRBV24-1 and J is TRBJ1-2, with unresolved D. The CDR3 covers 14 residues. The ends were cut back, 2 bases at V and 5 bases at J, with 11 bases in the middle. Per germline, CDR1 KGHDR and CDR2 SFDVKD. CDR3 amino acids: CATSDSIGLYGYTF. The CDR3 region has the DNA TGTGCCACCAGTGATTCCATAGGTCTGTATGGCTACACCTTC.

V gene TRBV6-5 combines with J gene TRBJ2-1, with TRBD1 as a possible D gene (5 bases). Trimming stripped 2 bases from V and 5 bases from J, with 19 bases between. The CDR3 is 17 amino acids. From germline, CDR1 is MNHEY and CDR2 SVGAGI. CDR3 loop: CASSYPPSQGYDNEQFF. DNA for the CDR3: TGTGCCAGCAGTTACCCACCAAGTCAGGGATATGACAATGAGCAGTTCTTC.

This chain joins TRBV7-2 and TRBJ1-2; 7 bases align to TRBD1. The CDR3 is made up of 16 amino acids. In germline, CDR1 is SGHTA, CDR2 FQGNSA. The J segment lost 4 bases and the V segment lost 2 bases, leaving 10 bases of the junction unmatched. CDR3 region: CASSLPEIGTVYGYTF. CDR3 coding DNA: TGTGCCAGCAGCTTACCCGAGATTGGGACAGTCTATGGCTACACCTTC.

The chain carries TRBV5-1 and TRBJ2-1, with 9 bases fitting TRBD2. Looked up from germline, CDR1 is SGHRS and CDR2 is YFSETQ. CDR3 length: 18 amino acids. Trimming removed 3 bases from V and 2 bases from J; junction bases left unmatched: 12. The CDR3 protein is CASSSNPSGTYTYNEQFF. The CDR3 nucleotides read TGCGCCAGCAGCTCCAACCCTAGCGGGACCTACACCTACAATGAGCAGTTCTTC.

V usage is TRBV6-1 and J usage is TRBJ2-3; TRBD2 matches at 12 bases. The CDR3 spans 17 residues. The junction had 7 bases not matched to a gene; V was cut back by 2 bases and J by 4 bases. In germline, CDR1 is MNHNS, CDR2 SASEGT. The CDR3 spells CASSEMTSGGMADTQYF. Written as DNA, the CDR3 is TGTGCCAGCAGTGAAATGACTAGCGGGGGTATGGCAGATACGCAGTATTTT.

This clonotype has a count of ten or more. This chain connects TRBV12-3 or TRBV12-4 to TRBJ1-2; no clear D. Trimming left V 3 bases short and J 3 bases short, with 2 bases between. The CDR3 covers 11 residues. In DNA, the CDR3 is TGTGCCAGCAGTTTCTACTATGGCTACACCTTC. This sequence encodes CASSFYYGYTF.

The gene calls are TRBV9 and TRBJ1-1; D is perhaps TRBD1 (6 bases). Germline CDR1 SGDLS, CDR2 YYNGEE. Trimming took 4 bases from V and 5 from J, leaving 18 bases between them. The CDR3 runs to 15 residues. The CDR3 protein is CASSFSGGRGTEAFF. The CDR3 DNA reads as TGTGCCAGCAGCTTCAGTGGGGGGAGGGGGACTGAAGCTTTCTTT.

The rearrangement uses TRBV2 and TRBJ1-3; D unresolved. Looked up from germline, CDR1 is SNHLY and CDR2 is FYNNEI. The CDR3 sequence is 13 residues long. V was pared by 2 bases and J by 2 bases, with 4 bases between. This chain's CDR3 is CASSENAGNTIYF. The CDR3 region has the DNA TGTGCCAGCAGTGAAAACGCTGGAAACACCATATATTTT.

The V call is TRBV4-2, the J call TRBJ2-7; possibly TRBD2 for D (5 bases). CDR3 size: 17 residues. With 5 bases removed from V and 0 bases from J, the gap between germline ends came to 20 bases. Germline-derived CDR1 and CDR2 are LGHNA and YNFKEQ. The CDR3 DNA reads TGTGCCAGCAGCTACAATGCTTGGACTGGGAGCTCCTACGAGCAGTACTTC. This codes for CASSYNAWTGSSYEQYF.